A selection of T cell receptor beta chains follows, all from one sample in a study of blood T cell repertoires in COVID-19. TCRdb's table, derived via immunoSEQ multiplex PCR, lists solely in-frame clones and lacks some. This sample has around 280,000 clones, with around 86% found just once. What was sequenced was peripheral blood. The receptor source for this set is a woman aged 25 to 39 who had recovered from COVID-19. CDR3s include the opening cysteine and the closing phenylalanine or tryptophan. A D gene is named only where the DNA matches it firmly. Where a row states a size, it is once, few, many or the class of an expanded clone; other rows omit it.

j_call: TRBJ2-2; clone_size: few; d_call: .; v_call: TRBV5-1; cdr3_aa: CASSLALSGSNTGELFF; cdr3_nt: TGCGCCAGCAGCTTGGCCTTATCAGGATCGAACACCGGGGAGCTGTTTTTT
j_call: TRBJ2-1; clone_size: few; d_call: TRBD2; v_call: TRBV11-2; cdr3_aa: CASSPWGGGAYGEQFF; cdr3_nt: TGTGCCAGCAGCCCCTGGGGCGGGGGGGCCTATGGTGAGCAGTTCTTC
j_call: TRBJ2-1; clone_size: .; d_call: TRBD2; v_call: TRBV7-9; cdr3_aa: CASTSGGGRRDNEQFF; cdr3_nt: TGTGCCAGCACCTCAGGTGGCGGGAGGCGGGACAATGAGCAGTTCTTC
j_call: TRBJ1-1; clone_size: .; d_call: .; v_call: TRBV5-4; cdr3_aa: CASSGGLTEAFF; cdr3_nt: TGTGCCAGCAGCGGGGGACTCACTGAAGCTTTCTTT
j_call: TRBJ1-6; clone_size: .; d_call: TRBD1; v_call: TRBV5-1; cdr3_aa: CASSLHRGPNSPLHF; cdr3_nt: TGCGCCAGCAGCCTACACAGGGGGCCGAATTCACCCCTCCACTTT
j_call: TRBJ1-3; clone_size: .; d_call: .; v_call: TRBV5-1; cdr3_aa: CASSDRTDPVGNTIYF; cdr3_nt: TGCGCCAGCAGCGACAGGACGGATCCGGTCGGAAACACCATATATTTT
j_call: TRBJ1-3; clone_size: .; d_call: TRBD1; v_call: TRBV28; cdr3_aa: CAGWDRAGNTIYF; cdr3_nt: TGTGCCGGATGGGACAGGGCTGGAAACACCATATATTTT
j_call: TRBJ1-2; clone_size: .; d_call: .; v_call: TRBV30; cdr3_aa: CAGRQNNYGYTF; cdr3_nt: TGTGCCGGACGACAGAATAACTATGGCTACACCTTC
j_call: TRBJ1-4; clone_size: .; d_call: TRBD1; v_call: TRBV7-2; cdr3_aa: CASSPRDREDEKLFF; cdr3_nt: TGTGCCAGCAGCCCACGCGACAGGGAGGATGAAAAACTGTTTTTT
j_call: TRBJ1-2; clone_size: .; d_call: .; v_call: TRBV4-3; cdr3_aa: CASSPGTMGNYGYTF; cdr3_nt: TGCGCCAGCAGCCCCGGCACAATGGGCAACTATGGCTACACCTTC
j_call: TRBJ2-2; clone_size: few; d_call: TRBD2; v_call: TRBV6-2/TRBV6-3; cdr3_aa: CASSYSGRATGELFF; cdr3_nt: TGTGCCAGCAGTTACTCCGGGAGGGCCACCGGGGAGCTGTTTTTT
j_call: TRBJ1-5; clone_size: .; d_call: .; v_call: TRBV12-3/TRBV12-4; cdr3_aa: CASSFREGQPQHF; cdr3_nt: TGTGCCAGCAGTTTTAGGGAGGGTCAGCCCCAGCATTTT
j_call: TRBJ2-7; clone_size: .; d_call: TRBD1; v_call: TRBV28; cdr3_aa: CASQTGGEIYEQYF; cdr3_nt: TGTGCCAGCCAGACAGGGGGCGAAATCTACGAGCAGTACTTC
j_call: TRBJ2-7; clone_size: .; d_call: TRBD2; v_call: TRBV9; cdr3_aa: CASSVARTSYEQYF; cdr3_nt: TGTGCCAGCAGCGTAGCTAGGACTAGTTACGAGCAGTACTTC
j_call: TRBJ1-1; clone_size: .; d_call: .; v_call: TRBV19; cdr3_aa: CASSPTVYTEAFF; cdr3_nt: TGTGCCAGTAGCCCTACAGTCTACACTGAAGCTTTCTTT
j_call: TRBJ2-5; clone_size: .; d_call: .; v_call: TRBV15; cdr3_aa: CATSSARQETQYF; cdr3_nt: TGTGCCACCAGCAGTGCCAGACAAGAGACCCAGTACTTC
j_call: TRBJ2-7; clone_size: .; d_call: .; v_call: TRBV21-1; cdr3_aa: CAGSTGSYEQYF; cdr3_nt: TGTGCCGGAAGTACAGGGTCCTACGAGCAGTACTTC
j_call: TRBJ1-2; clone_size: once; d_call: .; v_call: TRBV5-6; cdr3_aa: CASSLEAGDGYTF; cdr3_nt: TGTGCCAGCAGCTTGGAGGCAGGTGATGGCTACACCTTC
j_call: TRBJ1-3; clone_size: .; d_call: TRBD1; v_call: TRBV7-3; cdr3_aa: CASSLLGTATSGNTIYF; cdr3_nt: TGTGCCAGCAGCTTACTCGGGACAGCGACCTCTGGAAACACCATATATTTT
j_call: TRBJ1-5; clone_size: few; d_call: .; v_call: TRBV5-1; cdr3_aa: CASSASPVEPQHF; cdr3_nt: TGCGCCAGCAGCGCTTCCCCGGTGGAGCCCCAGCATTTT
j_call: TRBJ2-6; clone_size: .; d_call: .; v_call: TRBV10-1; cdr3_aa: CASSESKSPRTHGPRANVLTF; cdr3_nt: TGCGCCAGCAGTGAGTCGAAGAGTCCAAGGACACACGGTCCTCGGGCCAACGTCCTGACTTTC
j_call: TRBJ1-1; clone_size: few; d_call: .; v_call: TRBV29-1; cdr3_aa: CSVTTTVNTEAFF; cdr3_nt: TGCAGCGTCACTACGACAGTTAACACTGAAGCTTTCTTT
j_call: TRBJ2-7; clone_size: .; d_call: .; v_call: TRBV7-8; cdr3_aa: CASSLYSRVNEQYF; cdr3_nt: TGTGCCAGCAGCCTCTACTCCAGGGTCAACGAGCAGTACTTC